The sample holds one count of the clone carrying this T cell receptor beta chain. Germline loops: CDR1 LGHDT, CDR2 YNNKEL (reference sequence). V lost 1 base and J 0 bases, leaving 7 bases between the germline ends. The length of the CDR3 is 14 residues. This table comes from immunoSEQ multiplex PCR, and its TCRdb copy is limited to in-frame clones, with some not included. This sample has tens of thousands of clones, with about 88% found just once. The data belong to a study of blood T cell repertoires in COVID-19. This receptor was taken from a human donor in a cohort sampled during active COVID-19. The sequencing sample was made of peripheral blood. The chain has TRBV3-1 (or the pseudogene TRBV3-2) and TRBJ2-7; D not resolved. Here the CDR3 reads CASSQVAYSYEQYF. The CDR3 nucleotides are TGTGCCAGCAGCCAAGTAGCCTACTCCTACGAGCAGTACTTC.